These 3 T cell receptor beta chains were sequenced from one sample in a study of blood T cell repertoires in COVID-19 (dated by TCRdb to 2019 to 2021). Library preparation was by the immunoSEQ multiplex PCR assay. The source is immuneACCESS, and TCRdb retained only in-frame sequences with V and J called. Part of the clones is not carried over; for the studies checked, unresolved V genes explain less than half of this, and the remainder is unexplained. For this sample the table gives 150,000 or so clones, of which 87% were detected only once. Clones ranked in the top ten supply approximately 6.2% of the sample. The sequencing sample was made of peripheral blood. The receptors stem from an elderly man with acute or convalescent COVID-19.

The chain couples TRBV7-6 to TRBJ2-7; TRBD2 matches at 12 bases. V trimming: 4 bases; J trimming: 3 bases; junction bases outside the gene matches: 16. Germline assignment: CDR1 SGHVS and CDR2 FNYEAQ. CDR3 size: 19 residues. CDR3 sequence reads: CASSWDLAGGPEVFYEQYF. The CDR3 region has the DNA TGTGCCAGCAGCTGGGACCTAGCGGGGGGGCCAGAAGTTTTCTACGAGCAGTACTTC.

This chain connects TRBV5-1 to TRBJ2-3; 7 bases fit TRBD1. The germline CDR1 and CDR2 sequences are SGHRS and YFSETQ. V shed 0 bases, J shed 0 bases, and the junction held 1 base outside the gene matches. This CDR3 has 15 amino acids. The CDR3 is CASSLEQGSTDTQYF. CDR3 DNA: TGCGCCAGCAGCTTGGAACAGGGGAGCACAGATACGCAGTATTTT.

The chain carries TRBV3-1 (or the pseudogene TRBV3-2) and TRBJ2-1; 7 nucleotides align to TRBD1. V dropped 4 bases and J dropped 6; count of bases not matched to a gene: 3. In germline, CDR1 is LGHDT, CDR2 YNNKEL (reference sequence). The CDR3 has 13 amino acids. CDR3 loop: CASSRGQPNEQFF. The CDR3 bases are TGTGCCAGCAGCCGGGGACAGCCCAATGAGCAGTTCTTC.